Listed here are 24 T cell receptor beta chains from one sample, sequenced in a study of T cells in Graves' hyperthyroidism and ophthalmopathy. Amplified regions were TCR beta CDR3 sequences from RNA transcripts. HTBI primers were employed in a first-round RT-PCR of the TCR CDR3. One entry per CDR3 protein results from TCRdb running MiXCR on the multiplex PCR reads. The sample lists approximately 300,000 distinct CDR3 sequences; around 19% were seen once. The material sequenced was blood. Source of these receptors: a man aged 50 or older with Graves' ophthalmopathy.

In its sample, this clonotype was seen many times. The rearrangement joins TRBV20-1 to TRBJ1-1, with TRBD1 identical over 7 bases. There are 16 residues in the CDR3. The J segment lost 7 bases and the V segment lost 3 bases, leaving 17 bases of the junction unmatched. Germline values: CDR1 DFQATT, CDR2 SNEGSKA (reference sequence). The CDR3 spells CSARLHPGTAFSEAFF. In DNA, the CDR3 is TGCAGTGCTAGGCTCCACCCCGGGACAGCTTTCAGTGAAGCTTTCTTT.

In DNA, the CDR3 is TGTGCCAGCAGCACCGACGGCACCAATGAGCAGTTCTTC. The encoded protein is CASSTDGTNEQFF. This chain links TRBV7-3 with TRBJ2-1, with D unclear. The length of the CDR3 is 13 residues. Germline lookup yields CDR1 SGHTA and CDR2 FQGTGA. V was pared by 5 bases and J by 6 bases, with 11 bases between.

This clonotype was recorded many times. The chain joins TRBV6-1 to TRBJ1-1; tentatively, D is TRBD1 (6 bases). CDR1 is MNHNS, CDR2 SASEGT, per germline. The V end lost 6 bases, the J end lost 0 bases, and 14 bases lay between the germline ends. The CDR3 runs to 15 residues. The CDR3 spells CASRPASGVNTEAFF. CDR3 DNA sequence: TGTGCCAGCAGGCCCGCGTCAGGGGTGAACACTGAAGCTTTCTTT.

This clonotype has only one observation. The CDR3 DNA reads TGTGCCAGCAGCTTTGGGGGGGCGTCTGATGGCTACACCTTC. It is translated as CASSFGGASDGYTF. V usage is TRBV7-9 and J usage is TRBJ1-2, with D perhaps TRBD1 (6 bases). V was pared by 3 bases and J by 6 bases, with 14 bases between. In germline, CDR1 is SEHNR, CDR2 FQNEAQ (reference sequence). The CDR3 totals 14 residues.

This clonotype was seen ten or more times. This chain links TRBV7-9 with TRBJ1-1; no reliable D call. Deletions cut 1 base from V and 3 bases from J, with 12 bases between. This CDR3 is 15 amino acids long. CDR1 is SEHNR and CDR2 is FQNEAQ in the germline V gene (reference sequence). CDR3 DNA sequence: TGTGCCAGCAGCTTAGTGGGCAGAGCCCACACTGAAGCTTTCTTT. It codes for CASSLVGRAHTEAFF.

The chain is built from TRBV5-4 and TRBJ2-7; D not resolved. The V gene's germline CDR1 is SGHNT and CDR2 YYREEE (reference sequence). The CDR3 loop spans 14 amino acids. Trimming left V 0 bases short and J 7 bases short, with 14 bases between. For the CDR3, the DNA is TGTGCCAGCAGCTTGGGGTACGGACCTACTGAGCAGTACTTC. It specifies CASSLGYGPTEQYF.

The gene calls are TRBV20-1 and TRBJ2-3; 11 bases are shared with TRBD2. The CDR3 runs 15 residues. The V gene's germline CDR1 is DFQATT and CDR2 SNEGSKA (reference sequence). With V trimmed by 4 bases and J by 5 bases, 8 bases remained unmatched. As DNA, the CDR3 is TGCAGTGCTATAGCTAGCGGGAGGAGGAAAGATACGCAGTATTTT. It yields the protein CSAIASGRRKDTQYF.

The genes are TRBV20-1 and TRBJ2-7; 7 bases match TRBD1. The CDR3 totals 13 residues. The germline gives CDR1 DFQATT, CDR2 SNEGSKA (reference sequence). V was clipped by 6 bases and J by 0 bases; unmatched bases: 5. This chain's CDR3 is CSAQGQLSYEQYF. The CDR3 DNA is TGCAGTGCCCAGGGACAGCTCTCCTACGAGCAGTACTTC.

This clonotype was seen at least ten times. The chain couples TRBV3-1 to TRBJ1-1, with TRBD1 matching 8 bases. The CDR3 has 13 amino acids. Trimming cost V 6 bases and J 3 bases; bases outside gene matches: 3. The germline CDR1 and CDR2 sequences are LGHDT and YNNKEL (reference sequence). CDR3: CASRSQGDTEAFF. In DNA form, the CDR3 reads TGTGCCAGCAGGTCACAGGGGGACACTGAAGCTTTCTTT. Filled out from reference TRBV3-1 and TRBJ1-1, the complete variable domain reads DTAVSQTPKYLVTQMGNDKSIKCEQNLGHDTMYWYKQDSKKFLKIMFSYNNKELIINETVPNRFSPKSPDKAHLNLHINSLELGDSAVYFCASRSQGDTEAFFGQGTRLTVV.

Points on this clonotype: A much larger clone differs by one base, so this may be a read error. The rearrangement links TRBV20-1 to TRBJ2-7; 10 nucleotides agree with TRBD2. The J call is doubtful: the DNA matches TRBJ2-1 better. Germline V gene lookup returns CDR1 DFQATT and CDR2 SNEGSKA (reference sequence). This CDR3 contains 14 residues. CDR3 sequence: CSIRASGRAYEQFF. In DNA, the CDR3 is TGCAGTATCAGAGCCAGCGGGAGGGCCTACGAGCAGTTCTTC.

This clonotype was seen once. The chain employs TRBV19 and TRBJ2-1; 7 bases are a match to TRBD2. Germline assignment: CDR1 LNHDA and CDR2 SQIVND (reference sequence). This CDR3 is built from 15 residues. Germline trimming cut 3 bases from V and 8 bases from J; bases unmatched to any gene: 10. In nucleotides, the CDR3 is TGTGCCAGTAGTATTTTTTCCGGGACTAAAGATGAGCAGTTCTTC. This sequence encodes CASSIFSGTKDEQFF.

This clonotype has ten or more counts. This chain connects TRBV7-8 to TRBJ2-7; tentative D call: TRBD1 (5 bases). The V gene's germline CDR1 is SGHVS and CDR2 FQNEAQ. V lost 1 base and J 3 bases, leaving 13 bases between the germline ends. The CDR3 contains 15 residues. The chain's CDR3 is CASSLDRQGVYEQYF. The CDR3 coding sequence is TGTGCCAGCAGCTTAGATCGCCAGGGTGTCTACGAGCAGTACTTC.

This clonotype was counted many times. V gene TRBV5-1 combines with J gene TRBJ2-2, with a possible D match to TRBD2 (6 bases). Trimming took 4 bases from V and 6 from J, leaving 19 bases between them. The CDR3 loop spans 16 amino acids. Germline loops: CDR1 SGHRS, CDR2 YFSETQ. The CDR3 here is CASSPEAARGAGELFF. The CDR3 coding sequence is TGCGCCAGCAGCCCAGAGGCCGCGCGGGGTGCCGGGGAGCTGTTTTTT.

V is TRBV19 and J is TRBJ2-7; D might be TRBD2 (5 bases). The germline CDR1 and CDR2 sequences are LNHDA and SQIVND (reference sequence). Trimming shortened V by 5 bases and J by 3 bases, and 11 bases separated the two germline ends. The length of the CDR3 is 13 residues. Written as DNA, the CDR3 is TGTGCCAGTAGTTCAGCCGGGATCTACGAGCAGTACTTC. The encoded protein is CASSSAGIYEQYF.

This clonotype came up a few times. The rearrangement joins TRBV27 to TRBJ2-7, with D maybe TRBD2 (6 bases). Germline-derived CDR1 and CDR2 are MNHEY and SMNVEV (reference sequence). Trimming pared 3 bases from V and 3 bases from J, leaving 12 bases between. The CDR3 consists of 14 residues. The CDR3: CASSFGGSYYEQYF. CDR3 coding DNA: TGTGCCAGCAGTTTCGGGGGAAGTTACTACGAGCAGTACTTC.

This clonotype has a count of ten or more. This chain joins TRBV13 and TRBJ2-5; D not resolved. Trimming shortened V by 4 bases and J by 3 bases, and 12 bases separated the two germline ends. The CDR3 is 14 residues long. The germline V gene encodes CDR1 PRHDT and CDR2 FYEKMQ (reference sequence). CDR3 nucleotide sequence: TGTGCCAGCAGCTCCCCGGGCCCTGAAGAGACCCAGTACTTC. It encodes CASSSPGPEETQYF.

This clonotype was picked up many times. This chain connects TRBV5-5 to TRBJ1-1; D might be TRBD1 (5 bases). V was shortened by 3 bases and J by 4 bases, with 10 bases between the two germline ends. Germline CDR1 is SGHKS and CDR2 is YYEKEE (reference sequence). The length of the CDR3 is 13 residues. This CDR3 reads CASSSSQGTEAFF. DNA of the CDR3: TGTGCCAGCAGCTCGTCCCAGGGCACTGAAGCTTTCTTT.

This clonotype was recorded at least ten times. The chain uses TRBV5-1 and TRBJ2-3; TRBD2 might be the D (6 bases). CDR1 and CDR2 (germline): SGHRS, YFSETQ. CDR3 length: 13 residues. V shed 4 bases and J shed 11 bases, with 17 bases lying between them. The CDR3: CASSTDSGHEQYF. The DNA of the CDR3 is TGCGCCAGCAGCACCGATAGCGGCCACGAGCAGTATTTT.

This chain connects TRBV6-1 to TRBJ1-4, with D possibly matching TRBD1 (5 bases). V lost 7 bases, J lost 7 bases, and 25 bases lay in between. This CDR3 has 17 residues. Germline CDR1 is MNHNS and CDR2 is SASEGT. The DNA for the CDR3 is TGTGCCAGCAAACTCTGTTCAGGGTTTCAGACTGGTGAAAAACTGTTTTTT. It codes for CASKLCSGFQTGEKLFF.

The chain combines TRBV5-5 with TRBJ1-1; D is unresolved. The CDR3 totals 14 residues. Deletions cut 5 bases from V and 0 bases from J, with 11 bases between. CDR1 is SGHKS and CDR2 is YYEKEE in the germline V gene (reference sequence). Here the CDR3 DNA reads TGTGCCAGCAGTCCGACGGCCATGAACACTGAAGCTTTCTTT. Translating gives CASSPTAMNTEAFF.

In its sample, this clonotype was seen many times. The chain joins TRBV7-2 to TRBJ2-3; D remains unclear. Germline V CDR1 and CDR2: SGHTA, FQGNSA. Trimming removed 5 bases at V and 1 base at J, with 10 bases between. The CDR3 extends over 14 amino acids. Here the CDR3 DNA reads TGTGCCAGCAGCCCTATGAGAGGCACAGATACGCAGTATTTT. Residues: CASSPMRGTDTQYF. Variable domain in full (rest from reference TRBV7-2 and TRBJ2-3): GAGVSQSPSNKVTEKGKDVELRCDPISGHTALYWYRQSLGQGLEFLIYFQGNSAPDKSGLPSDRFSAERTGGSVSTLTIQRTQQEDSAVYLCASSPMRGTDTQYFGPGTRLTVL.

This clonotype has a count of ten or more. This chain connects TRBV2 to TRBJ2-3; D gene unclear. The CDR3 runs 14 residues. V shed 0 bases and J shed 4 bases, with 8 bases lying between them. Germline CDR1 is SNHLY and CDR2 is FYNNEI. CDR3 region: CASSEASLADTQYF. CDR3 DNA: TGTGCCAGCAGTGAAGCGAGTCTAGCAGATACGCAGTATTTT.

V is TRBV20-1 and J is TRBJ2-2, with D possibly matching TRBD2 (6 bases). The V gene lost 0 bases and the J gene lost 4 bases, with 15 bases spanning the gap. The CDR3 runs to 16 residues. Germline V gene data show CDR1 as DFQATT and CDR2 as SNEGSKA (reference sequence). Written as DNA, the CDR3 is TGCAGTGCTAGAGAGGCAGGGACTCGTGGCACCGGGGAGCTGTTTTTT. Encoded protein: CSAREAGTRGTGELFF.

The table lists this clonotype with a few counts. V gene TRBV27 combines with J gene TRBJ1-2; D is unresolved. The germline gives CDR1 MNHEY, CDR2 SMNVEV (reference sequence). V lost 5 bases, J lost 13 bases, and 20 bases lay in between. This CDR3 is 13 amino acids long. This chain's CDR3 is CASSPTGPQGRTF. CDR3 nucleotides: TGTGCCAGCAGTCCGACCGGGCCCCAAGGACGCACCTTC.